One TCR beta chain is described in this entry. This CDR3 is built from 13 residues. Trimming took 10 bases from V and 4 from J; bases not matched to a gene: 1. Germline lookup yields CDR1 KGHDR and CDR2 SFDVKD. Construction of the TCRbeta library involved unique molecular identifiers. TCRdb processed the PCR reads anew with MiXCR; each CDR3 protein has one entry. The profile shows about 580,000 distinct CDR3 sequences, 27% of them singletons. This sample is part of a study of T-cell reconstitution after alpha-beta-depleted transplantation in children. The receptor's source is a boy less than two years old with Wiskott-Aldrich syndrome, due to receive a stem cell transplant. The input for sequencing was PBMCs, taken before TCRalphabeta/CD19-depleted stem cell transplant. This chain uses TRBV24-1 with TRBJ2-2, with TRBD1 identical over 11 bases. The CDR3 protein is CATGQGGTGELFF. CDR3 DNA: TGTGCCACGGGACAGGGGGGCACCGGGGAGCTGTTTTTT.